The 4 T cell receptor beta chains given below trace back to one sample, sequenced in a study of OX40 agonist ivuxolimab in advanced cancers. The library was obtained by the immunoSEQ multiplex PCR assay. TCRdb limited this immuneACCESS table to in-frame rearrangements with V and J called. A share of clones is missing; checked studies link under half to unresolved V genes, and the rest is unexplained. The sample includes over 95,000 clones, with just under 85% observed a single time. More than 1.4% of the sample goes to the ten largest clones. Source: CD4+ or CD8+ T cells sorted from blood, taken in a trial of the OX40 agonist ivuxolimab. These TCRs come from an adult with an advanced solid tumor such as melanoma, head and neck, liver or kidney cancer.

This clone has just one count. V and J are TRBV7-9 and TRBJ1-1, with a possible D match to TRBD1 (6 bases). Between the trimmed V and J ends, which lost 5 bases and 0 bases, there was a span of 13 bases. CDR3 length equals 15 residues. Per germline, CDR1 SEHNR and CDR2 FQNEAQ (reference sequence). The CDR3 sequence is CASSQGRVLNTEAFF. DNA of the CDR3: TGTGCCAGCAGCCAGGGGCGGGTGCTGAACACTGAAGCTTTCTTT.

The chain has TRBV7-3 and TRBJ2-1; unclear D gene. V lost 5 bases and J 5 bases, leaving 19 bases between the germline ends. From germline, CDR1 is SGHTA and CDR2 FQGTGA. The CDR3 loop spans 16 amino acids. The CDR3 is CASSVTGMGFNNEQFF. Written as DNA, the CDR3 is TGTGCCAGCAGCGTGACTGGGATGGGCTTCAACAATGAGCAGTTCTTC.

The chain carries TRBV2 and TRBJ2-1; D unclear. The V and J ends lost 5 bases and 1 base respectively, with 12 bases between them. The CDR3 sequence is 15 residues long. CDR1 SNHLY and CDR2 FYNNEI come from the germline V gene. This CDR3 reads CASSLEGLSYNEQFF. The CDR3 region has the DNA TGTGCCAGCAGTCTTGAAGGGCTGTCCTACAATGAGCAGTTCTTC. Combining the CDR3 with reference TRBV2 and TRBJ2-1 gives the whole variable domain EPEVTQTPSHQVTQMGQEVILRCVPISNHLYFYWYRQILGQKVEFLVSFYNNEISEKSEIFDDQFSVERPDGSNFTLKIRSTKLEDSAMYFCASSLEGLSYNEQFFGPGTRLTVL.

The chain recombines TRBV2 with TRBJ1-1; 7 positions agree with TRBD1. CDR3 length: 14 residues. Germline CDR1 reads SNHLY; CDR2 reads FYNNEI. Trimming removed 4 bases from V and 1 base from J; junction bases left unmatched: 3. The CDR3, as DNA: TGTGCCAGCAGTGTACGACAGGGGAACACTGAAGCTTTCTTT. Its translation is CASSVRQGNTEAFF. Full variable domain (missing parts from reference TRBV2 and TRBJ1-1): EPEVTQTPSHQVTQMGQEVILRCVPISNHLYFYWYRQILGQKVEFLVSFYNNEISEKSEIFDDQFSVERPDGSNFTLKIRSTKLEDSAMYFCASSVRQGNTEAFFGQGTRLTVV.